Listed here are 6 T cell receptor beta chains from one sample, sequenced in a study of glioma-infiltrating T cells. The iRepertoire nested amplicon-rescue multiplex PCR amplified TCR alpha and beta CDR3s from RNA. TCRdb reprocessed the multiplex PCR reads via MiXCR and lists one record per CDR3 protein. This table holds around 170,000 distinct CDR3 sequences, about 47% found once. The sequenced sample consisted of glioma tissue, nonneoplastic brain tissue, or PBMCs (not recorded which). These receptors all come from a human donor with low-grade glioma or glioblastoma, undergoing nonglioma brain surgery, or in good health (not recorded which).

A note on this clonotype: A clone one base away is much larger, so this may be a read error. The chain employs TRBV7-6 and TRBJ2-7; unclear D gene. Germline values: CDR1 SGHVS, CDR2 FNYEAQ. The CDR3 loop spans 12 amino acids. The CDR3 DNA follows: TGTGCCAGCAGCTCCATTGGTTACGAGAAGTACTTC. Protein: CASSSIGYEKYF.

Remarks on this clonotype: This may stem from a read error, because a much larger clone lies one nucleotide away. The V and J genes are TRBV2 and TRBJ1-5, with D possibly being TRBD1 (7 bases). The end of the DNA fits TRBJ2-3 better, so the J call may be wrong. Germline V CDR1 and CDR2: SNHLY, FYNNEI. This CDR3 comprises 13 residues. The CDR3 spells CASSDRRGQPQYF. The DNA of the CDR3 is TGTGCCAGCAGTGACCGGAGGGGACAGCCCCAGTATTTT.

The chain uses TRBV2 and TRBJ2-7; the D is unclear. This CDR3 is built from 12 residues. The germline V and J ends were trimmed by 0 bases and 6 bases, with 6 bases remaining between them. Germline lookup yields CDR1 SNHLY and CDR2 FYNNEI. CDR3 sequence reads: CASSEARPEQYF. The CDR3 DNA reads as TGTGCCAGCAGTGAAGCAAGGCCCGAGCAGTACTTC.

In this sample, this clonotype turned up a few times. The chain joins TRBV29-1 to TRBJ2-1; 8 nucleotides align to TRBD2. Germline trimming cut 8 bases from V and 4 bases from J; bases unmatched to any gene: 10. This CDR3 has 14 amino acids. Germline lookup yields CDR1 SQVTM and CDR2 ANQGSEA. The CDR3 region is CSSDEREPYNEQFF. Here the CDR3 DNA reads TGCAGCTCAGACGAGCGGGAGCCATACAATGAGCAGTTCTTC.

In this sample, this clonotype turned up many times. The rearrangement uses TRBV7-2 and TRBJ2-3; D call uncertain. Germline values: CDR1 SGHTA, CDR2 FQGNSA. Trimming cost V 5 bases and J 1 base, with 7 bases left between them. The CDR3 is 13 residues long. CDR3 bases: TGTGCCAGCAGCGAAGGCCGCACAGATACGCAGTATTTT. Protein sequence: CASSEGRTDTQYF. Variable domain in full (rest from reference TRBV7-2 and TRBJ2-3): GAGVSQSPSNKVTEKGKDVELRCDPISGHTALYWYRQSLGQGLEFLIYFQGNSAPDKSGLPSDRFSAERTGGSVSTLTIQRTQQEDSAVYLCASSEGRTDTQYFGPGTRLTVL.

With regard to this clonotype: The junction shows a germline mismatch at one end, possibly a read error. This sequence joins TRBV6-1 and TRBJ2-1; 8 nucleotides align to TRBD2. Germline CDR1 reads MNHNS; CDR2 reads SASEGT. This CDR3 is 16 amino acids long. The CDR3 reads CASSEIMVTSVNEHFF. The CDR3 nucleotides read TGTGCCAGCAGTGAAATAATGGTGACTAGCGTCAATGAGCATTTCTTC.